This is a list of T cell receptor beta chains from one sample in a study of siplizumab effects on memory and regulatory T cells. Sequencing was performed with immunoSEQ multiplex PCR; in TCRdb, only in-frame clones are kept and a portion is missing. The sample holds about 100,000 clones, about 94% seen once. Sequencing was carried out using non-Treg CD4+ T cells sorted from blood. Receptors originate from a human donor in good health. The CDR3 runs from the conserved cysteine through the conserved F or W. A D gene is named only where the DNA matches it firmly.

TGTGCCAGCTCACGAGGACAGCTAGAGACCCAGTACTTC CASSRGQLETQYF TRBJ2-5 . TRBV18
TGTGCCAGCAGCTCATCTAGCACTTACGAGCAGTACTTC CASSSSSTYEQYF TRBJ2-7 . TRBV7-6
TGCGCCAGCAGCGTCGGGACAGTGTACACTGAAGCTTTCTTT CASSVGTVYTEAFF TRBJ1-1 TRBD1 TRBV5-1
TGTGCCAGCAGCCCCGAGAACGGACCGGAGACCCAGTACTTC CASSPENGPETQYF TRBJ2-5 . TRBV11-1
TGTGCCGGCGGGACTAGCGGGAGTCTCAGCTACAATGAGCAGTTCTTC CAGGTSGSLSYNEQFF TRBJ2-1 TRBD2 TRBV6-4
TGTGCCAGCAGTTTAATGGGACGGGGCTGGTACGAGCAGTACTTC CASSLMGRGWYEQYF TRBJ2-7 . TRBV27
TGCGCCAGCAGACCAGGGGGACAGCCGTCCTACGAGCAGTACTTC CASRPGGQPSYEQYF TRBJ2-7 TRBD1 TRBV10-2
TGCGCCAGCAGCCAAGCGGAGGGTGGCATTCAGTACTTC CASSQAEGGIQYF TRBJ2-4 . TRBV4-1
TGTGCCAGCTACACCCTTGCGGGGTTTAATGAAAAACTGTTTTTT CASYTLAGFNEKLFF TRBJ1-4 . TRBV28
TGTGCCAGCAGCTTATGGACATCTTACGAGCAGTACTTC CASSLWTSYEQYF TRBJ2-7 . TRBV5-4
TGCAGCGTTGAAAGGAGGATCGGGAGGGCAATATCCTACGAGCAGTACTTC CSVERRIGRAISYEQYF TRBJ2-7 TRBD2 TRBV29-1
TGTGCCAGCAGTTTCGGGCAGACGTACGAGCAGTACTTC CASSFGQTYEQYF TRBJ2-7 . TRBV6-5
TGTGCCAGCAGTGAACAGAGGTCCACGGTAGGCTACACCTTC CASSEQRSTVGYTF TRBJ1-2 . TRBV2
TGTGCCAGCAGTACTAGGGCCCCAACAACCGAGCAGTTCTTC CASSTRAPTTEQFF TRBJ2-1 . TRBV2
TGTGCCTGGAGGGACAGGGGGCACTACACAGATACGCAGTATTTT CAWRDRGHYTDTQYF TRBJ2-3 TRBD1 TRBV30